The rows below give T cell receptor beta chains drawn from one sample of a study of blood T cell repertoires in COVID-19. The assay was immunoSEQ multiplex PCR, and TCRdb's table has in-frame clones only and misses some. The sample records fewer than 25,000 clones, more than 80% being singletons. Sequencing was carried out using peripheral blood. All receptors come from a human donor in a cohort sampled during active COVID-19. CDR3s include the opening cysteine and the closing phenylalanine or tryptophan. The D gene is left open where the match is weak.

CDR3 protein	D gene	V gene
CASSLGPNAYEQYF	-	TRBV28
CASSQQPTGLAGGTGELFF	TRBD2	TRBV4-1
CASSLGLAGGNTGELFF	TRBD2	TRBV5-1
CASSPNSGGARETQYF	TRBD2	TRBV7-2
CASSQQAMASYTEAFF	-	TRBV3-1/TRBV3-2
CASTPRYGAPSGRETQYF	-	TRBV3-1/TRBV3-2
CASSSPGVGYNEQFF	-	TRBV11-3
CATSNGISNQPQHF	-	TRBV7-9
CASSSSGQGLETQYF	TRBD1	TRBV5-1
CASSLEQGGYEQYF	-	TRBV7-2
CASSPNPGLVEETQYF	TRBD2	TRBV7-2
CASSSDRGRNQPQHF	TRBD1	TRBV6-5
CASSSGAQGEKLFF	-	TRBV18
CTSSALGQGNTYNSPLHF	TRBD1	TRBV6-1
CASSHPQGNIQYF	-	TRBV19
CASSEGLAGLSYEQYF	TRBD2	TRBV19
CASSSGQRINTIYF	-	TRBV5-8
CSVEGDSRMGTEAFF	-	TRBV29-1
CASSQGPGGGEKLFF	TRBD1	TRBV3-1/TRBV3-2
CASTDRRNTEAFF	-	TRBV3-1/TRBV3-2
CASSQAGTAGNTIYF	TRBD1	TRBV3-1/TRBV3-2
CASSLFTGGTEAFF	TRBD1	TRBV5-1
CASSSPNLGTTTDTQYF	TRBD2	TRBV28
CASSPGGLLFF	-	TRBV18
CAIASGVDNEQFF	TRBD2	TRBV10-3
CASSPGLADEQYF	TRBD2	TRBV7-2
CASRPPGQETQYF	-	TRBV6-5
CASSDSRWGDTGELFF	-	TRBV6-4
CASSLTVSNQPQHF	-	TRBV27
CASSLATSGGAHEQFF	TRBD2	TRBV7-2
CASGLPGQGAGYTF	TRBD1	TRBV12-5
CASNPGTSGSYEQYF	TRBD2	TRBV5-1
CASSRGAVAYEQYF	-	TRBV19
CASSQREGGTYEQYF	TRBD2	TRBV5-1
CAIRGTEQETQYF	TRBD1	TRBV10-3
CASSFTAATQYF	-	TRBV27
CASTATDQNTEAFF	-	TRBV10-2
CASSRRGEGYTF	-	TRBV12-3/TRBV12-4
CASSGTGYQDEQYF	TRBD1	TRBV28
CASSPRTGLNTEAFF	TRBD1	TRBV4-1
CASSFRDRDLTTNEKLFF	TRBD1	TRBV28
CASSLPAGDTEAFF	-	TRBV5-1
CASSLDGRIGNEQFF	-	TRBV5-5
CASSYSSNRVTYEQYF	-	TRBV6-5
CASSQVQEADTQYF	-	TRBV3-1/TRBV3-2
CASSQEKGKSYNEQFF	-	TRBV4-1
CASSLGSVNTEAFF	-	TRBV11-2
CASSSDRGGEQFF	TRBD1	TRBV7-2
CASSNLGTAEQYF	TRBD1	TRBV19
CASSRGQGPYNEQFF	TRBD1	TRBV6-4
CASSPRTGLDDEQYF	TRBD1	TRBV18
CSVGGALPDSPLHF	-	TRBV29-1
CASSSRNTEAFF	-	TRBV9
CASSLLGGGPSYNEQFF	TRBD2	TRBV11-2
CASSSVGLGGSGRNQPQHF	-	TRBV28
CASSQGGGQGIYGYTF	TRBD1	TRBV14
CATSDLSKLYF	-	TRBV24-1
CASNSRGTYNEQFF	-	TRBV6-6